This TCR beta chain was sequenced during a study of lung T cells in sarcoidosis with Löfgren's syndrome. Study context: Analyses focused on Löfgren's syndrome patients.

There are many counts of this clonotype. TCRdb re-called the reads with MiXCR, one entry per CDR3 protein. The sample records just under 20,000 distinct CDR3 sequences, about 22% being singletons. What was sequenced was CD4+ T cells from PBMCs. The TCR was taken from a human donor with sarcoidosis (Löfgren's syndrome or another form), or a control subject (not recorded which).

The CDR3 loop is CASSSPGQVNYGYTF. The CDR3 coding sequence is TGTGCCAGCAGTTCCCCCGGACAGGTTAACTATGGCTACACCTTC. The chain recombines TRBV28 with TRBJ1-2; 7 bases line up with TRBD1. The V and J ends lost 4 bases and 1 base, in that order; junction bases with no gene match: 6. The CDR3 is 15 amino acids. The V gene's germline CDR1 is MDHEN and CDR2 SYDVKM.